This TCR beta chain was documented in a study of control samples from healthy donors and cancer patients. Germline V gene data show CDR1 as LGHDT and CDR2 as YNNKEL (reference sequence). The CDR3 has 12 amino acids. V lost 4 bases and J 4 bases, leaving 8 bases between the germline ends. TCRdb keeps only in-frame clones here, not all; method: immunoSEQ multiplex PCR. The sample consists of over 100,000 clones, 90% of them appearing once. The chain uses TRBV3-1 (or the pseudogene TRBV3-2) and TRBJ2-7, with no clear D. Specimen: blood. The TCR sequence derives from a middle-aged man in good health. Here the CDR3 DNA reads TGTGCCAGCAGCCGCCGGAAGTACGAGCAGTACTTC. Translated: CASSRRKYEQYF.